This T cell receptor beta chain emerged from a study of blood T cells in healthy people across ages. With a J-beta primer mix and a sample-barcoded 5' primer, a second PCR ran about 6 to 11 cycles. TCRdb reprocessed the 5' RACE reads with MiXCR, giving one entry per CDR3 protein. Among under 2,000,000 distinct CDR3 sequences listed, roughly 50% were seen once. Per germline, CDR1 SGHRS and CDR2 YFSETQ. The germline V and J ends were trimmed by 7 bases and 7 bases, with 21 bases remaining between them. The CDR3 sequence is 15 residues long. The specimen was blood. The chain combines TRBV5-1 with TRBJ2-1; D may be TRBD1 (6 bases). This TCR was recovered from a woman between 40 and 50 years old in good health. For the CDR3, the DNA is TGCGCCAGCTCCACGGCAGGGGCCCCCGTTAATGAGCAGTTCTTC. Residues: CASSTAGAPVNEQFF.